This T cell receptor (beta chain) was observed in a study of stem cell transplantation in POMP-related autoinflammatory disease. Study as a whole: CD8+ T cells were low and CD4+ cells naive-skewed before transplant. Neutrophil and platelet engraftment from the graft donor was 100% through one year after transplant.

Method: immunoSEQ multiplex PCR; TCRdb's copy keeps in-frame clones and lacks some. The sample records tens of thousands of clones, under 95% being singletons. Study observations and caveats: Patients with PRAID showed a restricted number of unique TRB V-J gene pairings.

A note on this clone: The target antigen is unknown.

The CDR3 has 14 residues. In germline, CDR1 is MNHEY, CDR2 SMNVEV (reference sequence). V shed 5 bases and J 7 bases; nucleotides not matched to a gene: 10. Sample: CD4+ T cells from PBMCs, taken after stem cell transplantation. This clonotype was obtained from a human patient with POMP-related autoinflammation and immune dysregulation (PRAID). Some T cells may have originated in the graft donor. The V call is TRBV27, the J call TRBJ2-5, with 7 bases that match TRBD2. CDR3 in amino acids: CASSPTGRAGTQYF. The CDR3 DNA sequence: TGTGCCAGCAGTCCTACGGGGAGGGCGGGGACCCAGTACTTC.